Listed here are 25 T cell receptor beta chains from one sample, sequenced in a study of blood T cell repertoires in COVID-19. Generated by immunoSEQ multiplex PCR, the TCRdb table keeps only in-frame clones and is missing some. The sample consists of more than 300,000 clones, approximately 91% of them appearing once. The sequenced material came from PBMCs or T cells enriched from blood (not recorded which). These receptors originate from a woman aged 40 to 50 who had been exposed to COVID-19.

The chain is built from TRBV30 and TRBJ2-3; D is perhaps TRBD1 or TRBD2 (5 bases each). This CDR3 has 13 amino acids. The germline CDR1 and CDR2 sequences are GTSNPN and SVGIG (reference sequence). V was trimmed by 5 bases and J by 6 bases, leaving 15 bases between them. The CDR3 nucleotides are TGTGCCTGGCGTGCGGGTGGGGCGGATACGCAGTATTTT. It specifies CAWRAGGADTQYF. The complete variable domain, with remaining parts taken from reference TRBV30 and TRBJ2-3, reads SQTIHQWPATLVQPVGSPLSLECTVEGTSNPNLYWYRQAAGRGLQLLFYSVGIGQISSEVPQNLSASRPQDRQFILSSKKLLLSDSGFYLCAWRAGGADTQYFGPGTRLTVL.

The chain has TRBV11-1 and TRBJ2-7; 7 bases agree with TRBD1. The length of the CDR3 is 14 residues. Germline lookup yields CDR1 SGHAT and CDR2 FQDESV (reference sequence). Germline trimming cut 4 bases from V and 3 bases from J; bases unmatched to any gene: 6. The CDR3: CASSSRDSNYEQYF. Here the CDR3 DNA reads TGTGCCAGCAGCTCCCGGGACAGCAACTACGAGCAGTACTTC.

The chain has TRBV2 and TRBJ1-1; 8 bases are a match to TRBD1. CDR1 and CDR2 from the germline V gene are SNHLY and FYNNEI. The V and J ends lost 1 base and 9 bases, in that order; junction bases with no gene match: 7. This CDR3 region has 14 residues. The CDR3 is CASSEVWQGAKAFF. CDR3 nucleotide sequence: TGTGCCAGCAGTGAAGTATGGCAGGGGGCTAAAGCTTTCTTT.

The V gene is TRBV2, the J gene TRBJ1-1; no clear D gene. The CDR3 loop spans 14 amino acids. Trimming left V 7 bases short and J 0 bases short, with 12 bases between. Germline CDR1 reads SNHLY; CDR2 reads FYNNEI. The DNA of the CDR3 is TGTGCCAGCAAGAATACAGAGTTGAACACTGAAGCTTTCTTT. Translating gives CASKNTELNTEAFF. Full variable domain (rest looked up from reference TRBV2 and TRBJ1-1): EPEVTQTPSHQVTQMGQEVILRCVPISNHLYFYWYRQILGQKVEFLVSFYNNEISEKSEIFDDQFSVERPDGSNFTLKIRSTKLEDSAMYFCASKNTELNTEAFFGQGTRLTVV.

V and J are TRBV30 and TRBJ2-7; TRBD1 aligns across 10 bases. The CDR3 consists of 14 residues. Per germline, CDR1 GTSNPN and CDR2 SVGIG (reference sequence). V gave up 0 bases and J gave up 7 bases; unmatched junction bases: 6. The CDR3 nucleotides read TGTGCCTGGAGTGTTGACAGGGGGCCTCGGGAGCAGTACTTC. Its protein product is CAWSVDRGPREQYF.

The chain is built from TRBV7-3 and TRBJ2-1; TRBD2 matches at 9 bases. CDR1 is SGHTA and CDR2 is FQGTGA in the germline V gene. The CDR3 loop spans 16 amino acids. The trim removed 1 base at V and 9 bases at J, leaving 10 bases unmatched. The CDR3 reads CASSLIAGGPGSEQFF. CDR3 DNA sequence: TGTGCCAGCAGCTTAATCGCGGGAGGGCCGGGCAGTGAGCAGTTCTTC.

This chain connects TRBV11-3 to TRBJ1-3, with TRBD1 as a possible D gene (6 bases). Trimming left V 1 base short and J 0 bases short, with 13 bases between. Germline assignment: CDR1 SGHNT and CDR2 YENEEA. This CDR3 region has 17 residues. The CDR3 sequence is CASSLVSRTDSGNTIYF. The CDR3 bases are TGTGCCAGCAGCTTAGTTTCCCGGACAGACTCTGGAAACACCATATATTTT.

This clone turned up a few times. The chain has TRBV27 and TRBJ1-1; 7 nucleotides align to TRBD1. V dropped 7 bases and J dropped 7; count of bases not matched to a gene: 3. From germline, CDR1 is MNHEY and CDR2 SMNVEV (reference sequence). The CDR3 runs to 11 residues. The CDR3 here is CASNQGGEAFF. The CDR3 nucleotides read TGTGCCAGCAACCAGGGGGGTGAAGCTTTCTTT.

This chain uses TRBV5-1 with TRBJ2-6; 12 positions agree with TRBD1. Unmatched junction bases numbered 10, after V lost 2 bases and J lost 4 bases. CDR1 is SGHRS, CDR2 YFSETQ, per germline. The CDR3 contains 19 residues. The DNA for the CDR3 is TGCGCCAGCAGCTTCGTGATGGGACAGGGGGCTAAAGGGGCCAACGTCCTGACTTTC. Protein sequence: CASSFVMGQGAKGANVLTF.

The chain has TRBV19 and TRBJ1-2; D call uncertain. The V end was cut by 5 bases, the J end by 3 bases, with 16 bases between. Germline V gene data show CDR1 as LNHDA and CDR2 as SQIVND (reference sequence). The CDR3 covers 15 residues. The CDR3 sequence: CASSLTWAVDYGYTF. The CDR3 nucleotides are TGTGCCAGTAGTTTGACGTGGGCAGTGGACTATGGCTACACCTTC. The entire variable domain, with the rest obtained from reference TRBV19 and TRBJ1-2, is as follows: DGGITQSPKYLFRKEGQNVTLSCEQNLNHDAMYWYRQDPGQGLRLIYYSQIVNDFQKGDIAEGYSVSREKKESFPLTVTSAQKNPTAFYLCASSLTWAVDYGYTFGSGTRLTVV.

The rearrangement links TRBV3-1 (or the pseudogene TRBV3-2) to TRBJ1-3; 8 bases fit TRBD1. V shed 4 bases and J 7 bases; nucleotides not matched to a gene: 6. CDR3 length equals 14 residues. From germline, CDR1 is LGHDT and CDR2 YNNKEL (reference sequence). The DNA of the CDR3 is TGTGCCAGCAGCCCTTACAGGGGGGGGAACACCATATATTTT. This translates into CASSPYRGGNTIYF.

This chain joins TRBV19 and TRBJ2-2; D gene uncertain. Germline CDR1 is LNHDA and CDR2 is SQIVND (reference sequence). Trimming removed 2 bases from V and 4 bases from J, with 14 bases in between. The CDR3 runs 16 residues. CDR3: CASSISSRRGTGELFF. CDR3 bases: TGTGCCAGTAGTATATCCAGCAGACGCGGCACCGGGGAGCTGTTTTTT.

The chain has TRBV18 and TRBJ2-7, with 8 nucleotides matching TRBD1. This CDR3 region has 14 residues. Germline values: CDR1 KGHSH, CDR2 LQKENI. The ends lost 2 bases at V and 6 bases at J; junction bases unmatched: 6. The CDR3 DNA reads TGTGCCAGCTCACCAGTGGACAGGGCTCGCGAGCAGTACTTC. The encoded protein is CASSPVDRAREQYF.

V gene TRBV27 combines with J gene TRBJ2-2, with 8 bases identical to TRBD1. Per the germline V gene, CDR1 is MNHEY and CDR2 is SMNVEV (reference sequence). V was pared by 8 bases and J by 1 base, with 9 bases of the junction left unmatched. CDR3 length equals 16 residues. The chain's CDR3 is CASRRSGTGNTGELFF. The CDR3 DNA follows: TGTGCCAGCCGACGATCCGGGACAGGGAACACCGGGGAGCTGTTTTTT.

This clone was seen only once. The gene calls are TRBV29-1 and TRBJ1-2; TRBD1 matches at 8 bases. CDR3 length equals 14 residues. CDR1 is SQVTM and CDR2 is ANQGSEA in the germline V gene. V shed 6 bases and J 4 bases; nucleotides not matched to a gene: 10. The CDR3 DNA is TGCAGCGTGGGTCGGACAGGGAGACGCTATGGCTACACCTTC. Protein: CSVGRTGRRYGYTF.

The V gene is TRBV11-3, the J gene TRBJ2-5; no definite D call. The V and J ends lost 4 bases and 0 bases respectively, with 6 bases between them. Germline CDR1 reads SGHNT; CDR2 reads YENEEA. The CDR3 has 13 residues. The CDR3 loop is CASSSADQETQYF. The CDR3 DNA follows: TGTGCCAGCAGCTCGGCGGACCAAGAGACCCAGTACTTC.

The V gene is TRBV30, the J gene TRBJ1-2, with D maybe TRBD1 (5 bases). Germline V gives CDR1 GTSNPN, CDR2 SVGIG (reference sequence). This CDR3 comprises 11 residues. With 3 bases removed from V and 7 bases from J, the gap between germline ends came to 9 bases. The CDR3 sequence is CAWRKGPGYTF. For the CDR3, the DNA is TGTGCCTGGAGAAAGGGGCCTGGCTACACCTTC.

This chain joins TRBV7-6 and TRBJ2-3; 7 bases fit TRBD1. V was clipped by 5 bases and J by 5 bases; unmatched bases: 4. Germline lookup yields CDR1 SGHVS and CDR2 FNYEAQ. This CDR3 spans 13 amino acids. This CDR3 reads CASSRTGVDTQYF. DNA for the CDR3: TGTGCCAGCAGCCGAACAGGGGTAGATACGCAGTATTTT.

This clone was recorded only once. The chain carries TRBV3-1 (or the pseudogene TRBV3-2) and TRBJ2-1, with TRBD1 matching 7 bases. The germline V gene has CDR1 LGHDT and CDR2 YNNKEL (reference sequence). V lost 0 bases and J lost 8; bases outside the gene matches: 16. The CDR3 is 18 amino acids. DNA of the CDR3: TGTGCCAGCAGCCAAGAACGTTTATCAGGGGGAAGTAGGGATGAGCAGTTCTTC. It yields the protein CASSQERLSGGSRDEQFF.

The V and J genes are TRBV6-4 and TRBJ2-7, with D tentatively TRBD1 (6 bases). The germline CDR1 and CDR2 sequences are MRHNA and SNTAGT. The CDR3 totals 13 residues. Trimming removed 4 bases from V and 7 bases from J, with 14 bases in between. CDR3 sequence: CASSAIGGGEQYF. For the CDR3, the DNA is TGTGCCAGCAGTGCGATAGGGGGTGGTGAGCAGTACTTC.

The J gene is TRBJ2-1, the V gene TRBV19; 11 nucleotides align to TRBD2. Germline assignment: CDR1 LNHDA and CDR2 SQIVND (reference sequence). With V trimmed by 2 bases and J by 13 bases, 7 bases remained unmatched. This CDR3 has 14 amino acids. The CDR3 spells CASSIPTSGSLQFF. The CDR3 DNA is TGTGCCAGTAGTATACCCACTAGCGGGAGCTTACAGTTCTTC.

The chain carries TRBV29-1 and TRBJ1-1; D is possibly TRBD1 (6 bases). Trimming pared 6 bases from V and 7 bases from J, leaving 15 bases between. CDR1 is SQVTM and CDR2 is ANQGSEA in the germline V gene. CDR3 length: 12 residues. CDR3 nucleotide sequence: TGCAGCGTGTGGGGGGGGACAAATGAAGCTTTCTTT. Protein sequence: CSVWGGTNEAFF.

This rearrangement joins TRBV5-4 to TRBJ2-7; the D gene is possibly TRBD1 (5 bases). The CDR3 sequence is 13 residues long. V lost 8 bases to trimming and J lost 2 bases, with 14 bases between them. The germline V gene has CDR1 SGHNT and CDR2 YYREEE (reference sequence). The CDR3 sequence: CARENMGPYEQYF. The CDR3 region has the DNA TGTGCCAGGGAGAACATGGGGCCCTACGAGCAGTACTTC.

The chain joins TRBV28 to TRBJ1-1; D is undetermined. Germline CDR1 MDHEN, CDR2 SYDVKM. Between the trimmed V and J ends, which lost 3 bases and 10 bases, there was a span of 9 bases. The CDR3 contains 11 residues. The CDR3 DNA is TGTGCCAGCAGTTTGTACGGTTCAGCTTTCTTT. Its protein product is CASSLYGSAFF.

This rearrangement joins TRBV13 to TRBJ1-2; the match to TRBD1 covers 8 bases. From germline, CDR1 is PRHDT and CDR2 FYEKMQ (reference sequence). The CDR3 spans 14 residues. Losses at the gene ends were 4 bases for V and 7 bases for J; bases not matched to a gene: 8. DNA of the CDR3: TGTGCCAGCAGCTACGGACAGGGAGGCTCTGGCTACACCTTC. It yields the protein CASSYGQGGSGYTF.